Below, 18 T cell receptor beta chains from the same sample are listed, as sequenced in a study of a mutant IDH1 vaccine in newly diagnosed glioma. No antigen has been assigned to these receptors. Profiled with immunoSEQ multiplex PCR; TCRdb holds only in-frame clones, not every one. Of roughly 22,000 clones in the sample, 82% were seen once. Time point reported: week 47, end of study. Each vaccine dose was 300 ug of mutant IDH1 20-mer peptide, with topical imiquimod. The sequencing here drew on PBMCs, taken from a glioma patient whose treatment included an IDH1 peptide vaccine. Source of these receptors: a man between 40 and 49 years old with glioma. Some clones in this sample may be carry-over from other donors' samples.

This chain connects TRBV4-1 to TRBJ2-1; no clear D. V was cut by 6 bases and J by 10 bases, with 13 bases left in between. CDR3 length: 12 residues. Germline V gene sequence: CDR1 MGHRA, CDR2 YSYEKL. DNA for the CDR3: TGCGCCAGCAGTGGGGTCCCGACGGAGCAGTTCTTC. It is translated as CASSGVPTEQFF.

This chain links TRBV5-1 with TRBJ2-3, with 12 positions matching TRBD1. Germline V lookup: CDR1 SGHRS, CDR2 YFSETQ. The trim removed 2 bases at V and 0 bases at J, leaving 13 bases unmatched. The CDR3 contains 20 residues. The CDR3 reads CASSLSGTGGAVPSTDTQYF. The CDR3 DNA reads TGCGCCAGCAGCTTATCCGGGACAGGGGGCGCTGTACCCAGCACAGATACGCAGTATTTT.

This chain connects TRBV6-1 to TRBJ1-2; tentatively, D is TRBD1 (6 bases). CDR1 and CDR2 from the germline V gene are MNHNS and SASEGT. V was trimmed by 2 bases and J by 8 bases, leaving 12 bases between them. This CDR3 region has 13 residues. CDR3 sequence (DNA): TGTGCCAGCAGTGAACCCGGGACAAGGGGCTACACCTTC. Residues: CASSEPGTRGYTF.

The chain joins TRBV7-2 to TRBJ1-1, with no clear D. V dropped 5 bases and J dropped 1 base, with 14 bases sitting between them. CDR1 and CDR2 (germline): SGHTA, FQGNSA. The CDR3 loop spans 15 amino acids. This CDR3 is CASSKRTGENTEAFF. The CDR3 DNA reads TGTGCCAGCAGCAAGAGGACGGGAGAGAACACTGAAGCTTTCTTT.

The J gene is TRBJ2-2, the V gene TRBV4-3; 10 bases map to TRBD1. CDR1 is LGHNA, CDR2 YSLEER, per germline. The CDR3 is 14 amino acids. The V segment lost 4 bases and the J segment 7 bases; nucleotides outside the gene matches: 3. CDR3 coding DNA: TGCGCCAGCAGCCGCGGGACAGGGGTCGGGGAGCTGTTTTTT. Protein sequence: CASSRGTGVGELFF.

The chain combines TRBV30 with TRBJ1-2; 7 bases line up with TRBD1. Germline V gene lookup returns CDR1 GTSNPN and CDR2 SVGIG (reference sequence). The CDR3 loop spans 13 amino acids. The junction had 5 bases not matched to a gene; V was cut back by 2 bases and J by 5 bases. CDR3 DNA sequence: TGTGCCTGGAGTCCCGGCAGGGGGTATGGCTACACCTTC. Encoded protein: CAWSPGRGYGYTF.

The chain is built from TRBV4-1 and TRBJ2-4; D is perhaps TRBD2 (7 bases). The V gene's germline CDR1 is MGHRA and CDR2 YSYEKL. The CDR3 is 19 residues long. V was trimmed by 0 bases and J by 0 bases, leaving 18 bases between them. The CDR3 DNA follows: TGCGCCAGCAGCCAAGATTCGCCTGGGGGGGCCATAGCCAAAAACATTCAGTACTTC. Its protein product is CASSQDSPGGAIAKNIQYF.

This CDR3 reads CASSLWGGAHNEQFF. CDR3 DNA sequence: TGTGCCAGCAGCTTATGGGGGGGGGCCCACAATGAGCAGTTCTTC. The chain is built from TRBV7-2 and TRBJ2-1, with D possibly matching TRBD2 (7 bases). Germline CDR1 and CDR2: SGHTA and FQGNSA. Trimming shortened V by 2 bases and J by 5 bases, and 13 bases separated the two germline ends. The CDR3 extends over 15 amino acids.

This clone occurred a few times. The gene calls are TRBV29-1 and TRBJ1-1, with no clear D. The germline gives CDR1 SQVTM, CDR2 ANQGSEA. The CDR3 runs 11 residues. V lost 7 bases to trimming and J lost 1 base, with 7 bases between them. The CDR3: CSARGNTEAFF. The CDR3 DNA follows: TGCAGCGCCCGCGGGAACACTGAAGCTTTCTTT.

This chain links TRBV19 with TRBJ2-2, with D perhaps given as TRBD1 or TRBD2 (5 bases each). V was pared by 6 bases and J by 1 base, with 15 bases between. Germline CDR1 LNHDA, CDR2 SQIVND (reference sequence). The CDR3 totals 16 residues. This CDR3 reads CASRPWDGLNTGELFF. CDR3 bases: TGTGCCAGTAGGCCGTGGGACGGCCTGAACACCGGGGAGCTGTTTTTT.

This rearrangement joins TRBV7-9 to TRBJ1-2, with 9 nucleotides matching TRBD1. CDR1 is SEHNR and CDR2 is FQNEAQ in the germline V gene (reference sequence). The CDR3 loop spans 15 amino acids. The V gene end was trimmed by 5 bases and the J gene end by 12 bases; junction bases not matched to a gene: 16. CDR3 region: CASSATGQGRIIDTF. The CDR3 bases are TGTGCCAGCAGCGCCACGGGACAGGGAAGGATCATCGACACCTTC. The variable domain in full, completed from reference TRBV7-9 and TRBJ1-2, reads DTGVSQNPRHKITKRGQNVTFRCDPISEHNRLYWYRQTLGQGPEFLTYFQNEAQLEKSRLLSDRFSAERPKGSFSTLEIQRTEQGDSAMYLCASSATGQGRIIDTFGSGTRLTVV.

This clone was seen a few times. The genes are TRBV5-6 and TRBJ1-1; a weak D match, TRBD1 (5 bases). The germline gives CDR1 SGHDT, CDR2 YYEEEE. Between the trimmed V and J ends, which lost 3 bases and 4 bases, there was a span of 13 bases. CDR3 length: 14 amino acids. CDR3 region: CASSYGRGSTEAFF. CDR3 nucleotide sequence: TGTGCCAGCAGCTACGGACGGGGGAGCACTGAAGCTTTCTTT.

This clone was observed a handful of times. The chain uses TRBV2 and TRBJ2-1; TRBD2 is a possible D gene (5 bases). Deletions cut 3 bases from V and 2 bases from J, with 5 bases between. The CDR3 sequence is 13 residues long. CDR1 SNHLY and CDR2 FYNNEI come from the germline V gene. The CDR3 here is CASSEEAYNEQFF. The CDR3 DNA reads as TGTGCCAGCAGTGAGGAGGCCTACAATGAGCAGTTCTTC. Full variable domain (missing parts from reference TRBV2 and TRBJ2-1): EPEVTQTPSHQVTQMGQEVILRCVPISNHLYFYWYRQILGQKVEFLVSFYNNEISEKSEIFDDQFSVERPDGSNFTLKIRSTKLEDSAMYFCASSEEAYNEQFFGPGTRLTVL.

V and J are TRBV4-1 and TRBJ2-6; D gene unclear. The CDR3 extends over 15 amino acids. The germline V gene encodes CDR1 MGHRA and CDR2 YSYEKL. The V and J ends lost 0 bases and 5 bases respectively, with 8 bases between them. CDR3 nucleotide sequence: TGCGCCAGCAGCCAAGATCTCGGCTGGGCCAACGTCCTGACTTTC. Amino acids: CASSQDLGWANVLTF.

The genes are TRBV19 and TRBJ1-4; D is perhaps TRBD1 (5 bases). Trimming shortened V by 5 bases and J by 10 bases, and 14 bases separated the two germline ends. The CDR3 is 13 residues long. Germline V CDR1 and CDR2: LNHDA, SQIVND (reference sequence). The CDR3 sequence is CASSAGRDVKLFF. The CDR3 DNA sequence: TGTGCCAGTAGTGCTGGCCGGGACGTAAAACTGTTTTTT.

The rearrangement uses TRBV7-6 and TRBJ2-6, with 7 bases identical to TRBD1. The V and J ends lost 5 bases and 10 bases, in that order; junction bases with no gene match: 14. Looked up from germline, CDR1 is SGHVS and CDR2 is FNYEAQ. The CDR3 runs to 16 residues. In DNA form, the CDR3 reads TGTGCCAGCAGCCTCCAACACTCAACAGGGGTGAACGTCCTGACTTTC. Protein sequence: CASSLQHSTGVNVLTF.

This clone has only one observation. The chain couples TRBV5-4 to TRBJ2-5; D ambiguous. The length of the CDR3 is 16 residues. Per the germline V gene, CDR1 is SGHNT and CDR2 is YYREEE (reference sequence). V was pared by 4 bases and J by 0 bases, with 16 bases between. CDR3 sequence (DNA): TGTGCCAGCAGCCTTCACCTAGTCGGGTACCAAGAGACCCAGTACTTC. Encoded protein: CASSLHLVGYQETQYF.

This clone was counted between two and nine times. This chain connects TRBV2 to TRBJ1-5, with D unclear. V gave up 1 base and J gave up 11 bases, with 18 bases separating them. CDR1 and CDR2 (germline): SNHLY, FYNNEI. The CDR3 is 15 residues long. The CDR3 sequence is CASSEGGSKVVSQHF. CDR3 nucleotide sequence: TGTGCCAGCAGTGAAGGCGGCAGCAAGGTGGTATCCCAGCATTTT. The whole variable domain, filled in from reference TRBV2 and TRBJ1-5, reads EPEVTQTPSHQVTQMGQEVILRCVPISNHLYFYWYRQILGQKVEFLVSFYNNEISEKSEIFDDQFSVERPDGSNFTLKIRSTKLEDSAMYFCASSEGGSKVVSQHFGDGTRLSIL.